The next 5 T cell receptor beta chains were all read from a single sample in a study of T-cell memory formation after mild COVID-19. TCRdb used MiXCR to reprocess the 5' RACE reads, holding one entry per CDR3 protein. The table records 350,000 to 500,000 distinct CDR3 sequences, about a sixth of them present only once. The specimen sequenced was PBMCs or a T cell subset sorted from them (not recorded which). Source of these receptors: a man aged 18 to 30 who had mild COVID-19 (a few samples of this study predate the infection). Cell type and time point are not known.

The sample holds a few counts of this clonotype. The chain joins TRBV15 to TRBJ1-3, with 7 bases aligning to TRBD1. V was pared by 1 base and J by 4 bases, with 10 bases of the junction left unmatched. Germline V gene sequence: CDR1 LNHNV, CDR2 YYDKDF (reference sequence). This CDR3 spans 17 amino acids. The CDR3 DNA reads as TGTGCCACCAGCAGAGCTGCTACAGGGGCGGCGGGAAACACCATATATTTT. Translation: CATSRAATGAAGNTIYF.

This clonotype was seen more than once but under ten times. The chain joins TRBV30 to TRBJ1-2, with 8 bases lining up with TRBD1. Germline loops: CDR1 GTSNPN, CDR2 SVGIG (reference sequence). J was trimmed by 8 bases and V by 4 bases; bases with no gene match: 12. The CDR3 loop spans 14 amino acids. CDR3 DNA: TGTGCCTGGACCCTTGCGGCTCAGGGGGCCGGCTACACCTTC. Translation: CAWTLAAQGAGYTF.

There are a few counts of this clonotype. V and J are TRBV7-2 and TRBJ2-3; TRBD2 matches at 7 bases. The J segment lost 5 bases and the V segment lost 3 bases, leaving 8 bases of the junction unmatched. CDR3 length: 15 amino acids. Germline CDR1 SGHTA, CDR2 FQGNSA. The CDR3 DNA sequence: TGTGCCAGCAGCTTCCAGAGCGGGGTAGGAGATACGCAGTATTTT. Protein sequence: CASSFQSGVGDTQYF.

The sample holds a few counts of this clonotype. The CDR3 DNA sequence: TGCGCCAGCAGCTTGGCTAGAACAGGGGCGAACACTGAAGCTTTCTTT. Its protein is CASSLARTGANTEAFF. The chain employs TRBV5-1 and TRBJ1-1, with TRBD1 matching 7 bases. The CDR3 consists of 16 residues. The germline V gene has CDR1 SGHRS and CDR2 YFSETQ. V shed 0 bases, J shed 1 base, and the junction held 6 bases outside the gene matches.

This chain uses TRBV4-1 with TRBJ2-1; D could derive from TRBD1 or TRBD2 (6 bases each). The germline gives CDR1 MGHRA, CDR2 YSYEKL. The length of the CDR3 is 15 residues. V gave up 8 bases and J gave up 2 bases, with 16 bases separating them. The CDR3 region has the DNA TGCGCCAGCGGTTGGGGGGCAGGGGCCTACAATGAGCAGTTCTTC. Amino acids: CASGWGAGAYNEQFF.